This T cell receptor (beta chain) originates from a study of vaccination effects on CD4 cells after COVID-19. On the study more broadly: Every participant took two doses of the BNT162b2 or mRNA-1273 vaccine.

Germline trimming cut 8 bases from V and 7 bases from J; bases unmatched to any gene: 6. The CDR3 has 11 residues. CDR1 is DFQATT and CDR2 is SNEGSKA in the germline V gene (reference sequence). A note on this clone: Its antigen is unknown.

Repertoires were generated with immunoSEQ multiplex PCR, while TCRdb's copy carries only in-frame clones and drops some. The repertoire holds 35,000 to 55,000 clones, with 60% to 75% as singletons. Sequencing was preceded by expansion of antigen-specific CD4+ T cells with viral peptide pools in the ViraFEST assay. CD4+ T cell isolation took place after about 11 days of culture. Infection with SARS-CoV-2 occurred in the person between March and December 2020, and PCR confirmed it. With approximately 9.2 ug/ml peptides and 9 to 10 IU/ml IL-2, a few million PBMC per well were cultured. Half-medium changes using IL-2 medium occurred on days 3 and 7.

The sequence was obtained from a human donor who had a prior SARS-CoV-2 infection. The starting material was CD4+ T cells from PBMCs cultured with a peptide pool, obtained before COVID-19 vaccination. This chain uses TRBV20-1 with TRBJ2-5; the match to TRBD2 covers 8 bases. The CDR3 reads CSTSAGGTQYF. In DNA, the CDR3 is TGCAGTACAAGTGCGGGGGGGACCCAGTACTTC.